The clone carrying this T cell receptor beta chain was detected only once. The antigen remains undetermined. Expressed TCRB transcripts were sequenced because the entire RNA isolate underwent reverse transcription. Method: immunoSEQ multiplex PCR; TCRdb's copy keeps in-frame clones and lacks some. The top ten clones hold about 0.016% of a sample with a few hundred thousand clones, roughly 12% of them seen once. Trimming stripped 5 bases from V and 0 bases from J, with 25 bases between. This CDR3 contains 19 residues. Germline values: CDR1 SGHAT, CDR2 FQNNGV. The data are from a study of beta chain features in type 1 diabetes. Study findings and constraints: Type 1 diabetes patients showed a moderate but significant shortening of TCRB CDR3s in all four CD4+ subsets.

The TCR originated in a woman between 18 and 30 years old with type 1 diabetes. The sequencing sample was made of naive CD4+ T cells from blood. This chain uses TRBV11-2 with TRBJ1-1; D is possibly TRBD1 (6 bases). The CDR3, as DNA: TGTGCCAGCAGCAAACTAGGACGGGAGGGGGGTGTAATGAACACTGAAGCTTTCTTT. Translation gives CASSKLGREGGVMNTEAFF.